This TCR beta chain was captured by sequencing in a study of spatial heterogeneity in lung cancer. There are many counts of this clonotype. Described time point: blood at routine non-recurrence follow-up after resection. In each case, whole RNA from tumor, nontumor lung or frozen PBMC was sequenced unsorted. From the 5' RACE reads, TCRdb called clonotypes with MiXCR, one entry per CDR3 protein. Among around 70,000 distinct CDR3 sequences, roughly 8.9% were seen once, and the ten largest hold less than 2%. Sequenced material: PBMCs, taken at follow-up. This sequence was found in a female donor with early-stage non-small cell lung cancer.

The CDR3 bases are TGTGCCAGCAGTCCTGGCCCGTATGGCTACACCTTC. Its protein is CASSPGPYGYTF. The V and J genes are TRBV6-6 and TRBJ1-2, with unresolved D. Trimming pared 5 bases from V and 5 bases from J, leaving 9 bases between. The CDR3 loop spans 12 amino acids. The germline V gene has CDR1 MNHNY and CDR2 SVGAGI (reference sequence).